The rows below give T cell receptor beta chains drawn from one sample of a study of shared clonotypes between healthy human individuals. The assay was immunoSEQ multiplex PCR, and TCRdb's table has in-frame clones only and misses some. The data show around 1,000,000 clones, about 72% seen once. Material: memory CD4+ T cells from PBMCs. The receptors originated from a man between 18 and 35 years old in good health. Some clones in this sample may be carry-over from other donors' samples. Both conserved end residues are part of each CDR3. The D gene is left open where the match is weak. The listing skips clone size in some rows; elsewhere it reads once, few, many or a size class.

.,TRBJ1-2,.,TRBV6-5,CASTPGGLGNYGYTF,TGTGCCAGCACTCCGGGGGGGTTAGGGAACTATGGCTACACCTTC
.,TRBJ2-7,.,TRBV27,CASSSTYYTRDPEGEQYF,TGTGCCAGCAGTTCTACATATTACACCCGGGACCCAGAAGGCGAGCAGTACTTC
.,TRBJ1-5,.,TRBV28,CASSFSSVLSNQPQHF,TGTGCCAGCAGTTTTTCATCAGTACTGAGCAATCAGCCCCAGCATTTT
TRBD1,TRBJ1-3,.,TRBV6-1,CASRVTGAGNTIYF,TGTGCCAGCAGAGTTACAGGGGCTGGAAACACCATATATTTT
TRBD1,TRBJ1-2,.,TRBV10-3,CAITKGADGYTF,TGTGCCATCACGAAGGGGGCCGATGGCTACACCTTC
.,TRBJ2-7,.,TRBV28,CASSLYSYEQYF,TGTGCCAGCAGTTTATACAGCTACGAGCAGTACTTC
.,TRBJ1-1,.,TRBV7-9,CASSLSLGRAFF,TGTGCCAGCAGCTTATCATTAGGCCGGGCTTTCTTT
.,TRBJ1-2,.,TRBV19,CASSRLGSGYGYTF,TGTGCCAGTAGTCGGCTGGGGAGCGGTTATGGCTACACCTTC
.,TRBJ1-3,.,TRBV6-6,CASSYGGNTIYF,TGTGCCAGCAGTTACGGCGGAAACACCATATATTTT
TRBD2,TRBJ2-3,.,TRBV11-2,CASSSLAGVTDTQYF,TGTGCCAGCAGCTCCCTAGCGGGAGTCACAGATACGCAGTATTTT
.,TRBJ1-3,.,TRBV15,CATSPRGGRWAGNTIYF,TGTGCCACCAGCCCGCGCGGGGGGCGGTGGGCTGGAAACACCATATATTTT
TRBD2,TRBJ2-1,.,TRBV4-1,CASSLDPGTSGRRDEQFF,TGCGCCAGCAGCCTAGACCCGGGGACTAGCGGGAGGAGGGATGAGCAGTTCTTC
.,TRBJ2-1,.,TRBV5-4,CASSLDATTNNEQFF,TGTGCCAGCAGCTTGGATGCAACAACCAACAATGAGCAGTTCTTC
.,TRBJ2-5,.,TRBV19,CASSNGVRETQYF,TGTGCCAGTAGTAACGGGGTCCGAGAGACCCAGTACTTC
TRBD1,TRBJ1-2,.,TRBV28,CASSLKTGTGYTF,TGTGCCAGCAGTTTAAAGACAGGGACGGGCTACACCTTC
.,TRBJ2-3,once,TRBV28,CASSLSPRAGSTDTQYF,TGTGCCAGCAGTTTAAGTCCACGGGCAGGGTCCACAGATACGCAGTATTTT
.,TRBJ2-7,few,TRBV5-1,CASSGKEGSSYEQYF,TGCGCCAGCAGCGGGAAAGAGGGTTCCTCCTACGAGCAGTACTTC
.,TRBJ2-7,few,TRBV4-1,CASSQGDNYEQYF,TGCGCCAGCAGCCAAGGGGACAACTACGAGCAGTACTTC
.,TRBJ1-1,.,TRBV28,CASSPPLGNGAFF,TGTGCCAGCAGCCCACCTTTGGGGAATGGAGCTTTCTTT
.,TRBJ2-5,.,TRBV7-9,CASSGSGGPQETQYF,TGTGCCAGCAGCGGGTCGGGGGGCCCCCAAGAGACCCAGTACTTC
TRBD2,TRBJ2-1,.,TRBV27,CASSLIAGQFRTYNEQFF,TGTGCCAGCAGTTTAATAGCGGGGCAATTCAGAACCTACAATGAGCAGTTCTTC
.,TRBJ2-5,.,TRBV27,CASAQGETQYF,TGTGCCAGCGCACAAGGAGAGACCCAGTACTTC
.,TRBJ2-7,.,TRBV7-5,CARRFSGRAYEQYF,TGTGCCAGAAGGTTTAGCGGGAGGGCCTACGAGCAGTACTTC
.,TRBJ2-4,.,TRBV5-1,CASSLKNIQYF,TGCGCCAGCAGTCTCAAAAACATTCAGTACTTC
TRBD1,TRBJ1-2,.,TRBV5-4,CASSWGGQINYGYTF,TGTGCCAGCAGCTGGGGGGGACAGATTAACTATGGCTACACCTTC
.,TRBJ2-7,.,TRBV2,CASSEAPGGSDF,TGTGCCAGCAGTGAAGCGCCCGGGGGCAGCGACTTC
TRBD2,TRBJ2-3,.,TRBV4-3,CASSPRLASDTQYF,TGCGCCAGCAGCCCCAGACTAGCATCAGATACGCAGTATTTT
TRBD1,TRBJ2-1,.,TRBV25-1,CASSDPGQGANEQFF,TGTGCCAGCAGTGATCCGGGACAGGGGGCCAATGAGCAGTTCTTC
TRBD1,TRBJ2-7,many,TRBV11-2,CASSLGQGPRHEQYF,TGTGCCAGCAGCTTAGGACAGGGGCCGCGGCACGAGCAGTACTTC
.,TRBJ2-7,.,TRBV7-2,CASSPGSGSYEQYF,TGTGCCAGCAGCCCCGGGTCTGGCTCCTACGAGCAGTACTTC
.,TRBJ1-1,.,TRBV20-1,CSAAGFEAFF,TGCAGTGCTGCCGGGTTCGAAGCTTTCTTT
TRBD2,TRBJ2-7,.,TRBV4-1,CASSQDTAPGTSSYEQYF,TGCGCCAGCAGCCAAGACACTGCCCCCGGGACTAGCTCCTACGAGCAGTACTTC
TRBD2,TRBJ2-7,.,TRBV7-9,CASSLNSAGLGSYEQYF,TGTGCCAGCAGCTTAAATAGTGCGGGACTAGGTTCCTACGAGCAGTACTTC
.,TRBJ2-3,.,TRBV6-1,CASSAGGRGVKRYGDTQYF,TGTGCCAGCAGTGCCGGGGGCAGGGGGGTAAAAAGGTACGGGGATACGCAGTATTTT
.,TRBJ1-1,.,TRBV11-2,CASSPRSRQVQNTEAFF,TGTGCCAGCAGCCCGAGATCCCGACAGGTTCAAAACACTGAAGCTTTCTTT
TRBD1,TRBJ1-5,.,TRBV4-1,CASSLWTGLSNQPQHF,TGCGCCAGCAGCCTCTGGACAGGCTTGAGCAATCAGCCCCAGCATTTT
TRBD2,TRBJ2-1,once,TRBV5-6,CASSYGLAGALDEQFF,TGTGCCAGCAGCTACGGACTAGCGGGAGCTCTAGATGAGCAGTTCTTC
.,TRBJ2-6,once,TRBV7-3,CASSLTGSGANVLTF,TGTGCCAGCAGCTTAACAGGGTCTGGGGCCAACGTCCTGACTTTC
TRBD2,TRBJ2-5,.,TRBV27,CASSYTGLAPQETQYF,TGTGCCAGCAGTTACACGGGACTAGCGCCTCAAGAGACCCAGTACTTC
.,TRBJ2-2,.,TRBV5-1,CASSPPRGALGGELFF,TGCGCCAGCAGCCCGCCCCGGGGGGCCCTAGGCGGGGAGCTGTTTTTT
.,TRBJ2-5,.,TRBV9,CASSVAGQETQYF,TGTGCCAGCAGCGTAGCTGGACAAGAGACCCAGTACTTC
.,TRBJ2-5,.,TRBV4-2,CASSQEGGGRTQYF,TGTGCCAGCAGCCAAGAAGGGGGGGGCAGGACCCAGTACTTC
TRBD1,TRBJ2-1,once,TRBV6-5,CASSYSGQGYNEQFF,TGTGCCAGCAGTTACTCGGGACAGGGTTACAATGAGCAGTTCTTC
.,TRBJ2-7,.,TRBV2,CASSWAIAYEQYF,TGTGCCAGCAGTTGGGCTATCGCCTACGAGCAGTACTTC
TRBD2,TRBJ2-7,.,TRBV28,CASSSSGFPPFEQYF,TGTGCCAGCAGTTCTAGCGGATTTCCACCTTTCGAGCAGTACTTC
TRBD2,TRBJ2-3,.,TRBV5-4,CASSLASSGKDTQYF,TGTGCCAGCAGCTTGGCGTCTAGCGGGAAAGATACGCAGTATTTT
.,TRBJ2-5,few,TRBV10-3,CAISELFAAGETQYF,TGTGCCATCAGTGAATTGTTTGCAGCCGGGGAGACCCAGTACTTC
.,TRBJ2-3,few,TRBV5-4,CASSLDPATDTQYF,TGTGCCAGCAGCTTGGATCCTGCCACAGATACGCAGTATTTT
.,TRBJ1-1,.,TRBV29-1,CSVVRQHTEAFF,TGCAGCGTTGTTCGACAGCACACTGAAGCTTTCTTT
.,TRBJ2-2,.,TRBV6-6,CASGVLRTANTGELFF,TGTGCCAGCGGGGTGTTGAGGACAGCGAACACCGGGGAGCTGTTTTTT
TRBD1,TRBJ2-5,.,TRBV15,CATSRGFGTGWSQETQYF,TGTGCCACCAGCAGAGGGTTCGGGACAGGGTGGTCACAAGAGACCCAGTACTTC
.,TRBJ1-3,once,TRBV27,CASSYRGPGNTIYF,TGTGCCAGCAGTTACCGGGGGCCTGGAAACACCATATATTTT
.,TRBJ2-5,.,TRBV5-1,CASSSRDFKETQYF,TGCGCCAGCAGCTCCCGGGACTTTAAAGAGACCCAGTACTTC
TRBD2,TRBJ2-3,.,TRBV7-3,CASSLLAGVDTQYF,TGTGCCAGCAGCTTGCTAGCGGGAGTAGATACGCAGTATTTT
TRBD1,TRBJ1-2,.,TRBV18,CASSPGARTGFGYTF,TGTGCCAGCTCACCAGGGGCCAGGACAGGTTTTGGCTACACCTTC
.,TRBJ2-1,.,TRBV7-2,CASSLQGGEQFF,TGTGCCAGCAGCTTACAGGGTGGTGAGCAGTTCTTC